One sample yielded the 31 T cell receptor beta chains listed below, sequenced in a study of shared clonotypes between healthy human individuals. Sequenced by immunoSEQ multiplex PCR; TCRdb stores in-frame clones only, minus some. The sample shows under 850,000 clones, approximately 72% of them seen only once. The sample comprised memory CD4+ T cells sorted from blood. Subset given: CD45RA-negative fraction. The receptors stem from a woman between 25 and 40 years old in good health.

The CDR3: CASKDGRIPYEQYF. CDR3 DNA sequence: TGCGCCAGCAAGGACGGACGCATACCCTACGAGCAGTACTTC. The chain recombines TRBV10-1 with TRBJ2-7; no clear D gene. The ends were cut back, 7 bases at V and 2 bases at J, with 15 bases in the middle. CDR1 is WNHNN, CDR2 SYGVQD, per germline (reference sequence). The CDR3 runs 14 residues.

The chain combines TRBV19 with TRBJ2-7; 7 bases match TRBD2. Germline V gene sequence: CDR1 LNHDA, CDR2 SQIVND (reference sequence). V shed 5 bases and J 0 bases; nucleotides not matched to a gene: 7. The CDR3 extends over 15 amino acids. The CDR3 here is CASSPGGSRSYEQYF. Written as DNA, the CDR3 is TGTGCCAGTAGTCCCGGGGGGTCACGCTCCTACGAGCAGTACTTC.

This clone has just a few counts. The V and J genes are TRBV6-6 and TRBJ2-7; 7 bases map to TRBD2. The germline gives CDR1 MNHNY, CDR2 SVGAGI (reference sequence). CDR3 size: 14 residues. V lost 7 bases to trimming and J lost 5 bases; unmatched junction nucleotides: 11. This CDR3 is CASTVAGTPNEQYF. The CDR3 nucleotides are TGTGCCAGCACTGTAGCGGGTACCCCCAACGAGCAGTACTTC.

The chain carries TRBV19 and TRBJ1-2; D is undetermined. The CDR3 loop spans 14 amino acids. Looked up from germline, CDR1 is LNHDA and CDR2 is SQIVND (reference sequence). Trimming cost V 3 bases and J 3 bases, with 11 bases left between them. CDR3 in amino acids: CASSMAGSDYGYTF. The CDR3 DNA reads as TGTGCCAGTAGTATGGCGGGTTCAGACTATGGCTACACCTTC.

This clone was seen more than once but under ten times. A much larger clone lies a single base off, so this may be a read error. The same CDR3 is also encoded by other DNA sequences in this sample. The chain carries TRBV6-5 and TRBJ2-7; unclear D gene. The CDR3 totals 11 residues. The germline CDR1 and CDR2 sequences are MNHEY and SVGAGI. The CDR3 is CASSNSYEQYF. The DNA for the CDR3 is TGTGCCAGCAGTAACTCCTACGAGCAGTACTTC.

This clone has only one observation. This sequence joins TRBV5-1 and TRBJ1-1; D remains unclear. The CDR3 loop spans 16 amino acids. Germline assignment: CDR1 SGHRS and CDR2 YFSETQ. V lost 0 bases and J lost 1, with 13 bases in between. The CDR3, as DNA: TGCGCCAGCAGCTTGGGACATCCGGACCAGAACACTGAAGCTTTCTTT. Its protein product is CASSLGHPDQNTEAFF.

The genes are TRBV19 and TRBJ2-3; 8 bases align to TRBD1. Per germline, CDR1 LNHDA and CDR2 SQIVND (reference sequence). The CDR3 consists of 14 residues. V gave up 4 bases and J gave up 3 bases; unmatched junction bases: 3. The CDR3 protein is CASSTRQGTDTQYF. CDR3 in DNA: TGTGCCAGTAGTACCAGACAGGGGACAGATACGCAGTATTTT.

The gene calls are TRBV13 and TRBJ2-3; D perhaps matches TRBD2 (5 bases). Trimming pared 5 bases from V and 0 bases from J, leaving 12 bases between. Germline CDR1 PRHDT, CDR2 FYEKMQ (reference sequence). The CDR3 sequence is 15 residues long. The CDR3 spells CASSPLASSTDTQYF. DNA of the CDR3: TGTGCCAGCAGCCCATTAGCGTCGAGCACAGATACGCAGTATTTT.

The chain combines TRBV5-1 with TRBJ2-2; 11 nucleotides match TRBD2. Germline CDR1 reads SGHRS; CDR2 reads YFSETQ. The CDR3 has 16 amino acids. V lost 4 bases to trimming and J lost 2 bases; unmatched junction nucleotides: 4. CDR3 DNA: TGCGCCAGCAGCGTGGGACTAGCGGTTAACACCGGGGAGCTGTTTTTT. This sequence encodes CASSVGLAVNTGELFF.

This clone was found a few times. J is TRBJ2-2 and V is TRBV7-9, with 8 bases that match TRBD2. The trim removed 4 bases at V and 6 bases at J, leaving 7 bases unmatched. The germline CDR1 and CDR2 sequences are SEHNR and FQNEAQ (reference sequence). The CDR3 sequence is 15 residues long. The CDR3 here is CASSSPREGAGELFF. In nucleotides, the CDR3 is TGTGCCAGCAGCTCCCCCCGGGAGGGAGCCGGGGAGCTGTTTTTT.

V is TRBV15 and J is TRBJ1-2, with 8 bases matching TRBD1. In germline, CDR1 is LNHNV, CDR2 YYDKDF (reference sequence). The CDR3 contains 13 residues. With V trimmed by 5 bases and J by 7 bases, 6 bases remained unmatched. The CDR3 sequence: CATSGTGSGGYTF. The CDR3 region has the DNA TGTGCCACCAGCGGGACAGGTTCTGGTGGCTACACCTTC.

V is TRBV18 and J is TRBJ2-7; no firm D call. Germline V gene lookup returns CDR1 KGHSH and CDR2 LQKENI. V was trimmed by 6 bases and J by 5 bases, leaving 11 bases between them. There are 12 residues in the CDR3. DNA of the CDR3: TGTGCCAGCTCCCCCGCTCAGAACGAGCAGTACTTC. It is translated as CASSPAQNEQYF.

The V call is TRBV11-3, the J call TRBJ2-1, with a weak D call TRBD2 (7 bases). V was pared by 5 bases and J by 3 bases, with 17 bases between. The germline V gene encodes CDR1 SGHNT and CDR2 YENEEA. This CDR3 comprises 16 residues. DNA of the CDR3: TGTGCCAGCAGCCGGAGCGGGACAAACCTCTACAATGAGCAGTTCTTC. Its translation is CASSRSGTNLYNEQFF.

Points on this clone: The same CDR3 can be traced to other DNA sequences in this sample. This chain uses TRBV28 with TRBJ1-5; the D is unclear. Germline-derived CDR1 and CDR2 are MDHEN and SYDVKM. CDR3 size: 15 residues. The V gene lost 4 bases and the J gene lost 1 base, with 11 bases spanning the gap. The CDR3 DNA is TGTGCCAGCAGTTCCCCCGGCGGCAGCAATCAGCCCCAGCATTTT. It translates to CASSSPGGSNQPQHF. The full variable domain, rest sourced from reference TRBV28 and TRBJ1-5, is DVKVTQSSRYLVKRTGEKVFLECVQDMDHENMFWYRQDPGLGLRLIYFSYDVKMKEKGDIPEGYSVSREKKERFSLILESASTNQTSMYLCASSSPGGSNQPQHFGDGTRLSIL.

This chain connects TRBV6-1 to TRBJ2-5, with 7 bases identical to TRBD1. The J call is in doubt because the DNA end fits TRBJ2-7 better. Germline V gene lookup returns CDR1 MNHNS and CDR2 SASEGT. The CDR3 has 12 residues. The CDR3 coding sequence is TGTGCCAGCGGGACAGTCGTTTACGAGCAGTACTTC. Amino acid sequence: CASGTVVYEQYF.

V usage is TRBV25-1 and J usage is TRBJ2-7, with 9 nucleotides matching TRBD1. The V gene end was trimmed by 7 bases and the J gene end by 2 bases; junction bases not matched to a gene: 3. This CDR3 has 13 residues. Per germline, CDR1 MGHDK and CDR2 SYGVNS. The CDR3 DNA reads TGTGCCAGCACGGGACAGGGCGCCTACGAGCAGTACTTC. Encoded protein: CASTGQGAYEQYF.

The CDR3 here is CASRPFVTGANVLTF. The CDR3 bases are TGTGCCAGCAGACCGTTCGTCACTGGGGCCAACGTCCTGACTTTC. The chain combines TRBV7-2 with TRBJ2-6; D is unresolved. Germline V gene data show CDR1 as SGHTA and CDR2 as FQGNSA. The CDR3 spans 15 residues. V was trimmed by 6 bases and J by 2 bases, leaving 11 bases between them.

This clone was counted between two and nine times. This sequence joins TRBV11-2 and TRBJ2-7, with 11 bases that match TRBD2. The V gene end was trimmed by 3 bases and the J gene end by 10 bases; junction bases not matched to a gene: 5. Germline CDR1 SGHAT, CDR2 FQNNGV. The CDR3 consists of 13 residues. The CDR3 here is CASSFGTSGRQYF. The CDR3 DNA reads TGTGCCAGCAGCTTCGGGACTAGCGGCCGACAGTACTTC.

CDR3 in amino acids: CASSAGTGVGYGYTF. The CDR3, as DNA: TGTGCCAGCAGCGCCGGGACAGGGGTAGGCTATGGCTACACCTTC. V gene TRBV7-3 combines with J gene TRBJ1-2; 10 nucleotides agree with TRBD1. CDR1 is SGHTA, CDR2 FQGTGA, per germline. This CDR3 contains 15 residues. The junction had 7 bases not matched to a gene; V was cut back by 5 bases and J by 4 bases.

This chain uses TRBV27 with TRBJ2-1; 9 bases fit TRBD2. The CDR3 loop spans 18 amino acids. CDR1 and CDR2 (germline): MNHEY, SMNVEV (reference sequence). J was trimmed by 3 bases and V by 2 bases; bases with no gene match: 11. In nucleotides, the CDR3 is TGTGCCAGCAGTTTACGATATAGCGGGAGCTTTTTCTACAATGAGCAGTTCTTC. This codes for CASSLRYSGSFFYNEQFF.

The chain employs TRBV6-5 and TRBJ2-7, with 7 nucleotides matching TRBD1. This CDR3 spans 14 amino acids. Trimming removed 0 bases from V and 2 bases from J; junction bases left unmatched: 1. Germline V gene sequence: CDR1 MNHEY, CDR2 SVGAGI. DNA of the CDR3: TGTGCCAGCAGTTACTCACAGGGGCCCTACGAGCAGTACTTC. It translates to CASSYSQGPYEQYF.

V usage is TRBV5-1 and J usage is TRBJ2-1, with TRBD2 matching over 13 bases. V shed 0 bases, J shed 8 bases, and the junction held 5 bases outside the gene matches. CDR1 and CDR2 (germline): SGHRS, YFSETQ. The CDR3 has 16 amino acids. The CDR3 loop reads CASSLGTSGRSYEQFF. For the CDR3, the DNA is TGCGCCAGCAGCTTGGGGACTAGCGGGAGAAGTTATGAGCAGTTCTTC.

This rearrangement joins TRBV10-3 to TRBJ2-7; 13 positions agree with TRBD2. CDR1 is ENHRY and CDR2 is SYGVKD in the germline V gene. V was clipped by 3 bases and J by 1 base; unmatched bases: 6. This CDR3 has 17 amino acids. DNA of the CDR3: TGTGCCATCAGTGACGGACTAGCGGGAGTAGCTTCCTACGAGCAGTACTTC. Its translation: CAISDGLAGVASYEQYF.

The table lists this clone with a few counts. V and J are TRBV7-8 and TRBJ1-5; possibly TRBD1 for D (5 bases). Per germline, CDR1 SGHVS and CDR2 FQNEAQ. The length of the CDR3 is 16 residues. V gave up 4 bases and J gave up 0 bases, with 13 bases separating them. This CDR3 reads CASSSLTEYSNQPQHF. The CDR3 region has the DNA TGTGCCAGCAGCTCTCTGACAGAGTATAGCAATCAGCCCCAGCATTTT.

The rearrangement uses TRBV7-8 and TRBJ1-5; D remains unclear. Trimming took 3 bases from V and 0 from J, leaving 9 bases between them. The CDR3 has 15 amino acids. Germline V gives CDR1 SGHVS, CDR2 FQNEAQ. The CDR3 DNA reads TGTGCCAGCAGCTTTAGAAAATATAGCAATCAGCCCCAGCATTTT. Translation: CASSFRKYSNQPQHF. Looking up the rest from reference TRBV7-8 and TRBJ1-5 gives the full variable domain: GAGVSQSPRYKVAKRGQDVALRCDPISGHVSLFWYQQALGQGPEFLTYFQNEAQLDKSGLPSDRFFAERPEGSVSTLKIQRTQQEDSAVYLCASSFRKYSNQPQHFGDGTRLSIL.

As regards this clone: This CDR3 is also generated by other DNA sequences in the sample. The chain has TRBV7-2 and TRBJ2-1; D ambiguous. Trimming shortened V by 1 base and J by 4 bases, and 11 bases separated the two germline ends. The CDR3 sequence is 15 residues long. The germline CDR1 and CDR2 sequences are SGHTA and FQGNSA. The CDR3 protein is CASSLGLLTYNEQFF. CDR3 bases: TGTGCCAGCAGCTTAGGCCTACTGACTTACAATGAGCAGTTCTTC.

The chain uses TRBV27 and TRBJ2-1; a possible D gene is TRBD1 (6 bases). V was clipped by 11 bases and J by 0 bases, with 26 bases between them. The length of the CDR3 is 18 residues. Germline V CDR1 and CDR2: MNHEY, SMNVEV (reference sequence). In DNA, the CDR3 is TGTGCCGCCAGTCCTCGGCTTAACACAGGGTACTCCTACAATGAGCAGTTCTTC. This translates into CAASPRLNTGYSYNEQFF.

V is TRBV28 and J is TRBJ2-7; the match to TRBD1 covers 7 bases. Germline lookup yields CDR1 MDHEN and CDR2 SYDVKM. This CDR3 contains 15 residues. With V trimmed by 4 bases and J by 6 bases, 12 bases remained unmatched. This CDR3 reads CASSSPRDSGLEQYF. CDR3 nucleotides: TGTGCCAGCAGTTCCCCCCGGGACAGCGGTCTCGAGCAGTACTTC. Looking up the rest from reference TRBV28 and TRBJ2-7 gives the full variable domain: DVKVTQSSRYLVKRTGEKVFLECVQDMDHENMFWYRQDPGLGLRLIYFSYDVKMKEKGDIPEGYSVSREKKERFSLILESASTNQTSMYLCASSSPRDSGLEQYFGPGTRLTVT.

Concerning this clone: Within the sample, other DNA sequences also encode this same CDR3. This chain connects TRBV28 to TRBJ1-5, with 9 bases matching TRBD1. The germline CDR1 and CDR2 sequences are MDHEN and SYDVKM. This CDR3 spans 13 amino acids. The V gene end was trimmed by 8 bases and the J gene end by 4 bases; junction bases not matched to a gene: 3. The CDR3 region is CASRQGVNQPQHF. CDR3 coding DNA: TGTGCCAGCCGACAGGGGGTTAATCAGCCCCAGCATTTT.

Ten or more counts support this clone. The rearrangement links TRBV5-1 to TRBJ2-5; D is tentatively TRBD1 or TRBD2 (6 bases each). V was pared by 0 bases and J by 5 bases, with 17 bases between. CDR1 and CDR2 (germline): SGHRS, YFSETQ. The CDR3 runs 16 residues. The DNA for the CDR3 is TGCGCCAGCAGCTTGGCTCAAGGGGGAGGAGTGGAGACCCAGTACTTC. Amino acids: CASSLAQGGGVETQYF.

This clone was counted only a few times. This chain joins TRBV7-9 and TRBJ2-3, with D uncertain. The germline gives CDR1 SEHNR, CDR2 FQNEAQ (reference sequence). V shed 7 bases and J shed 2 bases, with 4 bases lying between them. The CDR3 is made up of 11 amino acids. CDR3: CASTYTDTQYF. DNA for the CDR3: TGTGCCAGCACCTACACAGATACGCAGTATTTT.